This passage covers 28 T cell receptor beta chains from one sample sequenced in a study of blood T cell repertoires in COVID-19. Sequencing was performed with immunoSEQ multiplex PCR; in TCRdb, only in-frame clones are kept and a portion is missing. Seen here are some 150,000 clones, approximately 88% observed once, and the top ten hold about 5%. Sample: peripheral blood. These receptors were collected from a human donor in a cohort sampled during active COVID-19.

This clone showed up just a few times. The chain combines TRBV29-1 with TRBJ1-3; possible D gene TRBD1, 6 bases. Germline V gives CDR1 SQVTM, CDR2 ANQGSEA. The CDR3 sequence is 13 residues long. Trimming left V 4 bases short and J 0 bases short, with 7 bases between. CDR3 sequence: CSVAQGSGNTIYF. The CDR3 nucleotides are TGCAGCGTTGCACAGGGCTCTGGAAACACCATATATTTT.

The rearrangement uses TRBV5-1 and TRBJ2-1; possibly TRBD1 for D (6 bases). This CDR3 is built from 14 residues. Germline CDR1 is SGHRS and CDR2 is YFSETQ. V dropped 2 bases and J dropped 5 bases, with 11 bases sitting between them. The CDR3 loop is CASSFPGVHNEQFF. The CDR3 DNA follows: TGCGCCAGCAGCTTCCCAGGGGTACACAATGAGCAGTTCTTC. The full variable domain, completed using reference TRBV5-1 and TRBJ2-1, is KAGVTQTPRYLIKTRGQQVTLSCSPISGHRSVSWYQQTPGQGLQFLFEYFSETQRNKGNFPGRFSGRQFSNSRSEMNVSTLELGDSALYLCASSFPGVHNEQFFGPGTRLTVL.

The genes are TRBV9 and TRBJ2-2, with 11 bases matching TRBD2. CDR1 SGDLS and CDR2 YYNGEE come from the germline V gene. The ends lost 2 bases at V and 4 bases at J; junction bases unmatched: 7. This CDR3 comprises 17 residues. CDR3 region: CASSVTSGGRTTGELFF. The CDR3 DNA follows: TGTGCCAGCAGCGTCACTAGCGGGGGCAGAACCACCGGGGAGCTGTTTTTT.

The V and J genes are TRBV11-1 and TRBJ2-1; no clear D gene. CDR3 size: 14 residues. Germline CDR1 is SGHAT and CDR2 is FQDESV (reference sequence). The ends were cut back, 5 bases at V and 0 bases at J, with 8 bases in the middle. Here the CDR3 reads CASSKLRSYNEQFF. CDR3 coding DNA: TGTGCCAGCAGCAAACTGCGCTCCTACAATGAGCAGTTCTTC.

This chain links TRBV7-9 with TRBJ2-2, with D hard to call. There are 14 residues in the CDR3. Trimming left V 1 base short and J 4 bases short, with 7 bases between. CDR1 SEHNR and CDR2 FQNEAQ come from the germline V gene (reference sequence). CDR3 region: CASSLGLGTGELFF. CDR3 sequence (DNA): TGTGCCAGCAGCTTAGGTCTAGGCACCGGGGAGCTGTTTTTT.

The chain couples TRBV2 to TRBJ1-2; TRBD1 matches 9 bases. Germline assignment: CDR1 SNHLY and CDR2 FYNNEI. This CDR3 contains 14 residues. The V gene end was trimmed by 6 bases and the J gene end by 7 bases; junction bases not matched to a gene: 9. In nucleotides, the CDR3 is TGTGCCAGCAGCGATCCGGGACAGGGTTCTGGCTACACCTTC. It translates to CASSDPGQGSGYTF. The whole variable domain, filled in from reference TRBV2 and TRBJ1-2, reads EPEVTQTPSHQVTQMGQEVILRCVPISNHLYFYWYRQILGQKVEFLVSFYNNEISEKSEIFDDQFSVERPDGSNFTLKIRSTKLEDSAMYFCASSDPGQGSGYTFGSGTRLTVV.

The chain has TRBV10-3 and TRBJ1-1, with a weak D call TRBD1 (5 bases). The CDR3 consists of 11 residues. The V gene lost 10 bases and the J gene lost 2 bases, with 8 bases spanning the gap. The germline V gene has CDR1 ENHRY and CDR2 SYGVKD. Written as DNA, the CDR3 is TGTGCCACAACAGGAAACACTGAAGCTTTCTTT. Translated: CATTGNTEAFF.

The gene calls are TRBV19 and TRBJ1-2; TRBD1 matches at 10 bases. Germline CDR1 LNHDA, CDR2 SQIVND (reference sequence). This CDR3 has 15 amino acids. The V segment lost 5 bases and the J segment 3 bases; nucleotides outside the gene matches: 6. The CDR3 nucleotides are TGTGCCAGTAGTCTTACCGGGACAGGGGACTATGGCTACACCTTC. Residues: CASSLTGTGDYGYTF.

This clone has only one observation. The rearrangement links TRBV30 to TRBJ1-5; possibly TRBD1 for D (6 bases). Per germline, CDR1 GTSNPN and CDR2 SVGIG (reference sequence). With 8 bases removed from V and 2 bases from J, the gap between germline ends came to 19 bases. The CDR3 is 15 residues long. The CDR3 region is CALSVRGGGNQPQHF. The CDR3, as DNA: TGTGCCCTCTCGGTCAGGGGCGGTGGCAATCAGCCCCAGCATTTT.

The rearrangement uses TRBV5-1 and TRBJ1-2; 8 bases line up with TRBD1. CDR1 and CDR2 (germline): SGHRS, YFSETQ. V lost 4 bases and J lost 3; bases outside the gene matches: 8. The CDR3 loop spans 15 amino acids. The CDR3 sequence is CASSEDRANYYGYTF. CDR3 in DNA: TGCGCCAGCAGCGAGGACAGGGCTAATTACTATGGCTACACCTTC.

The CDR3 region has the DNA TGTGCCAGCAGCGCGGGACAGAGCACAGATACGCAGTATTTT. Its protein is CASSAGQSTDTQYF. V usage is TRBV4-2 and J usage is TRBJ2-3; perhaps TRBD1 as D (7 bases). This CDR3 is built from 14 residues. From germline, CDR1 is LGHNA and CDR2 YNFKEQ. The ends were cut back, 5 bases at V and 0 bases at J, with 9 bases in the middle.

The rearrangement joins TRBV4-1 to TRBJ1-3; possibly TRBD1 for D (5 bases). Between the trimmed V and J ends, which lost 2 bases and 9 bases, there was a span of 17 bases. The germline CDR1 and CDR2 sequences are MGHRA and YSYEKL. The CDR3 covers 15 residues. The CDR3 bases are TGCGCCAGCAGCCAACAGACAGTGATTCCCGGCACCATATATTTT. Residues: CASSQQTVIPGTIYF.

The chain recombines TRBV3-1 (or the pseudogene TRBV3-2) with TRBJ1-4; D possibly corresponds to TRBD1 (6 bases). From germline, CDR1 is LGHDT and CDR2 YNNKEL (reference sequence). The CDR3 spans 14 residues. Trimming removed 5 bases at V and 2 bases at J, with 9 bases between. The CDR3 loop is CASSRGITNEKLFF. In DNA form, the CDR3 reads TGTGCCAGCAGCAGGGGGATCACTAATGAAAAACTGTTTTTT.

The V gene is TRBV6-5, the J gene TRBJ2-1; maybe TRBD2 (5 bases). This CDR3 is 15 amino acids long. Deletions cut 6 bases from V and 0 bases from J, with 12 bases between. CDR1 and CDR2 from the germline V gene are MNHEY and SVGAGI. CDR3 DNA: TGTGCCAGCAGCCCCAGGAGCGGCTCCTACAATGAGCAGTTCTTC. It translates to CASSPRSGSYNEQFF.

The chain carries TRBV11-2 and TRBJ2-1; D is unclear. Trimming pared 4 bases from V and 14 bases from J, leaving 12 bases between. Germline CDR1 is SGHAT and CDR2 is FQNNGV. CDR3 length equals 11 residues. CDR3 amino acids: CASSSFSLKFF. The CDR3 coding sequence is TGTGCCAGCAGCTCGTTCAGTTTAAAGTTCTTC.

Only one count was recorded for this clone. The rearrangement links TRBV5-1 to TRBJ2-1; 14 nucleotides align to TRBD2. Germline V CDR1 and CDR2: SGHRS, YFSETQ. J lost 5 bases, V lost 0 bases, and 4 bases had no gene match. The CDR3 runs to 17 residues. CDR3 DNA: TGCGCCAGCAGCTTGGCAGGGACTAGCGGGGGCCACAATGAGCAGTTCTTC. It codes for CASSLAGTSGGHNEQFF.

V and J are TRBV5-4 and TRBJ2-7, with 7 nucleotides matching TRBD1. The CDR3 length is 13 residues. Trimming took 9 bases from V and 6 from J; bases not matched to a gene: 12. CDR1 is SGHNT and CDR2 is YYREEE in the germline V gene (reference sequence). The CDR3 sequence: CATPRGPLFEQYV. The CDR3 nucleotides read TGTGCCACCCCAAGGGGGCCCCTTTTCGAGCAGTACGTC.

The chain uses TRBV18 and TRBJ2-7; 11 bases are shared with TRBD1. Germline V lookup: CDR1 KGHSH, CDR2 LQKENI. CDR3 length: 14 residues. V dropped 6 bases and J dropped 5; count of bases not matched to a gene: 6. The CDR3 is CASSPGTGGDEQYF. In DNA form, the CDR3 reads TGTGCCAGCTCTCCCGGGACAGGGGGAGACGAGCAGTACTTC.

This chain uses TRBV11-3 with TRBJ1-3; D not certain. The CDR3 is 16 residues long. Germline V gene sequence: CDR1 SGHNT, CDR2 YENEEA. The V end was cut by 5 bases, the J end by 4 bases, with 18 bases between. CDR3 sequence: CASSRPLAGLGNTIYF. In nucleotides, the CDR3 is TGTGCCAGCAGCCGCCCCCTAGCAGGCCTGGGAAACACCATATATTTT. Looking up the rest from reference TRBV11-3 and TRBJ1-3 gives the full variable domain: EAGVVQSPRYKIIEKKQPVAFWCNPISGHNTLYWYLQNLGQGPELLIRYENEEAVDDSQLPKDRFSAERLKGVDSTLKIQPAELGDSAVYLCASSRPLAGLGNTIYFGEGSWLTVV.

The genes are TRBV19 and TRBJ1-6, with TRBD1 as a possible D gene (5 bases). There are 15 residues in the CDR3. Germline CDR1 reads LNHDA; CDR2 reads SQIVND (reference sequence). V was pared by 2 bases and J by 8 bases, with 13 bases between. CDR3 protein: CASSIRGSVDSPLHF. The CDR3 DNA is TGTGCCAGTAGTATAAGGGGTTCGGTTGATTCACCCCTCCACTTT.

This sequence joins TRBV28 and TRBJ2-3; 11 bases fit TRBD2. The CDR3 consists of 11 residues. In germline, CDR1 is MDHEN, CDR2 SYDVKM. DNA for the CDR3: TGTCTAGCGGGGGGCCGGGATACGCAGTATTTT. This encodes CLAGGRDTQYF.

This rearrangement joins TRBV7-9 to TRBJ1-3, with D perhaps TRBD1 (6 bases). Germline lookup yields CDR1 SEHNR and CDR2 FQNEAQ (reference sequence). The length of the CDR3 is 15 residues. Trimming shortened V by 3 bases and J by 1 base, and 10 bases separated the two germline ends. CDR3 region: CASSFGQGSGNTIYF. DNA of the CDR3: TGTGCCAGCAGCTTTGGGCAGGGGTCTGGAAACACCATATATTTT.

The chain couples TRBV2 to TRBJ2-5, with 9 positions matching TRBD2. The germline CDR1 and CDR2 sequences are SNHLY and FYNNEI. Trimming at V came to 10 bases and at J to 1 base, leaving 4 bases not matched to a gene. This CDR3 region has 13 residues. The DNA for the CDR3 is TGTGCCACCGAGGGACTAGCCCAAGAGACCCAGTACTTC. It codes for CATEGLAQETQYF.

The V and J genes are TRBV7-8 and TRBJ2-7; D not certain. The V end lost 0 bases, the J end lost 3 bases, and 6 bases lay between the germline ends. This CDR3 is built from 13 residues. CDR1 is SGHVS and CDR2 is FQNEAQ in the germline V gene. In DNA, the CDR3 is TGTGCCAGCAGCTTAGCGCGGTTCTACGAGCAGTACGTC. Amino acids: CASSLARFYEQYV.

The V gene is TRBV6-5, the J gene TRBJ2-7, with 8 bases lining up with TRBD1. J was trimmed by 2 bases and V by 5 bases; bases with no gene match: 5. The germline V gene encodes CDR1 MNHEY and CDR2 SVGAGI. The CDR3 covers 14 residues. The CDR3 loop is CASSLGQGPYEQYF. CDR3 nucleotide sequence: TGTGCCAGCAGTCTTGGACAGGGCCCCTACGAGCAGTACTTC.

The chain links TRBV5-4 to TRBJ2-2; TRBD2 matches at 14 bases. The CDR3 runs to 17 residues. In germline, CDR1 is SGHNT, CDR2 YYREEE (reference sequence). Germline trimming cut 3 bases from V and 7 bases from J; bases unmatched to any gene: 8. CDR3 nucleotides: TGTGCCAGCAGCTGGGAAGGACTAGCGGGGGGACGCGGGGAGCTGTTTTTT. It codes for CASSWEGLAGGRGELFF.

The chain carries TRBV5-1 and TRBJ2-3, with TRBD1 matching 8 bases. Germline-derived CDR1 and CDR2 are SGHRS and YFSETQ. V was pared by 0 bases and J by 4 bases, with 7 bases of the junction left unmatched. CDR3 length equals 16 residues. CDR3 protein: CASSLGSGQGADTQYF. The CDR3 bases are TGCGCCAGCAGCTTGGGATCCGGACAGGGCGCAGATACGCAGTATTTT.

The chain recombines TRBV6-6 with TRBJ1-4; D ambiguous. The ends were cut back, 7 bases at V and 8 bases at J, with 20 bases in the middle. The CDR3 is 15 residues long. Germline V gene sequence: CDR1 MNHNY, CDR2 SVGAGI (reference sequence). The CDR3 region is CASTPRPAGGEKLFF. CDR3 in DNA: TGTGCCAGCACCCCTAGGCCTGCGGGAGGGGAAAAACTGTTTTTT.